This entry features one T cell receptor (beta chain) sequence. The data originate from a study of blood T cell repertoires in COVID-19. The overall study: Sample material is recorded as cDNA or gDNA derived from T cells, B-cell-depleted T cells, or PBMCs.

The CDR3 extends over 14 amino acids. Trimming shortened V by 8 bases and J by 5 bases, and 15 bases separated the two germline ends. The germline gives CDR1 SGHVS, CDR2 FQNEAQ. Sequencing used immunoSEQ multiplex PCR; TCRdb keeps in-frame clones, though not all of them. The sample has about 250,000 clones; roughly 83% are singletons. The chain carries TRBV7-8 and TRBJ1-4, with D hard to call. The sample was peripheral blood. The sequence was obtained from an older man with acute or convalescent COVID-19. The CDR3 loop is CASQFRQANEKLFF. For the CDR3, the DNA is TGTGCCAGCCAATTTAGACAAGCAAATGAAAAACTGTTTTTT.